This T cell receptor beta chain was recorded in a study of T cell responses to AZD1222 COVID-19 vaccine. Only in-frame clones appear in the TCRdb table, and some are missing; sequencing was by immunoSEQ multiplex PCR. The sample comprises approximately 150,000 clones, roughly 87% of which are singletons, and approximately 6.2% rests with the top ten. The specimen comprised peripheral blood, sampled 28 days after the second AZD1222 dose. The sequence came from an adult who received the AZD1222 COVID-19 vaccine.

The CDR3 region has the DNA TGTGCCAGCAGCCAAACATCGGGACTACAAGAGACCCAGTACTTC. It yields the protein CASSQTSGLQETQYF. J is TRBJ2-5 and V is TRBV3-1 (or the pseudogene TRBV3-2); 7 nucleotides line up with TRBD2. V lost 2 bases, J lost 2 bases, and 5 bases stayed unmatched. Germline lookup yields CDR1 LGHDT and CDR2 YNNKEL (reference sequence). The CDR3 is made up of 15 amino acids.